These 5 T cell receptor beta chains share one sample of origin, sequenced in a study of T-cell memory formation after mild COVID-19. Using its own MiXCR run on the 5' RACE reads, TCRdb lists one record per CDR3 protein. The table records hundreds of thousands of distinct CDR3 sequences, more than 20% of them present only once. The source material was PBMCs or a T cell subset sorted from them (not recorded which). The receptors derive from an adult woman who had mild COVID-19 (a few samples of this study predate the infection). Cell type and time point are not known.

V gene TRBV6-5 combines with J gene TRBJ2-1, with 10 positions matching TRBD1. The CDR3 length is 15 residues. In germline, CDR1 is MNHEY, CDR2 SVGAGI. V dropped 5 bases and J dropped 3; count of bases not matched to a gene: 4. The CDR3 loop is CASSQWDRGYNEQFF. DNA for the CDR3: TGTGCCAGCAGTCAGTGGGACAGGGGCTACAATGAGCAGTTCTTC.

The V and J genes are TRBV7-6 and TRBJ2-7; maybe TRBD2 (6 bases). The CDR3 contains 14 residues. Trimming took off 4 bases at V and 3 bases at J, with 13 bases between the two ends. Germline CDR1 and CDR2: SGHVS and FNYEAQ. CDR3 region: CASSCVGGCYEQYF. CDR3 nucleotide sequence: TGTGCCAGCAGCTGTGTCGGGGGTTGCTACGAGCAGTACTTC.

The chain carries TRBV7-7 and TRBJ2-2; D unclear. CDR1 and CDR2 from the germline V gene are SSHAT and FNYEAQ (reference sequence). The V end was cut by 5 bases, the J end by 6 bases, with 10 bases between. CDR3 length: 13 residues. CDR3 nucleotide sequence: TGTGCCAGCAGCCGCGATCCTGCCGGGGAGCTGTTTTTT. Its translation is CASSRDPAGELFF.

Remarks on this clonotype: The junction departs from the called germline gene at one end, perhaps through a read error. The chain links TRBV20-1 to TRBJ1-2, with D tentatively TRBD1 (5 bases). Germline lookup yields CDR1 DFQATT and CDR2 SNEGSKA (reference sequence). This CDR3 has 9 amino acids. The CDR3 sequence is CSAYLTADF. CDR3 DNA sequence: TGCAGTGCTTACCTGACAGCGGACTTC.

Only a few counts were recorded for this clonotype. CDR3 coding DNA: TGTGCCAGCATGCAGGACCTTAGGGGTGAGCAGTTCTTC. It codes for CASMQDLRGEQFF. The chain carries TRBV11-3 and TRBJ2-1, with a possible D match to TRBD1 (5 bases). CDR1 and CDR2 (germline): SGHNT, YENEEA. V shed 7 bases and J shed 9 bases, with 16 bases lying between them. The CDR3 spans 13 residues.